The clone carrying this T cell receptor (beta chain) was recorded a few times. This entry comes from a study of blood T cell repertoires in COVID-19. This table comes from immunoSEQ multiplex PCR, and its TCRdb copy is limited to in-frame clones, with some not included. The data show 40,000 or so clones, approximately 86% seen once. The germline V gene encodes CDR1 LGHDT and CDR2 YNNKEL (reference sequence). The CDR3 is 14 amino acids. V dropped 5 bases and J dropped 2; count of bases not matched to a gene: 5. The sequence was collected from a man aged 40-55 years with active COVID-19. The sequencing sample was made of peripheral blood. The V gene is TRBV3-1 (or the pseudogene TRBV3-2), the J gene TRBJ2-7; 8 bases map to TRBD1. CDR3 region: CASSTRQGTYEQYF. CDR3 sequence (DNA): TGTGCCAGCAGCACCCGACAGGGGACCTACGAGCAGTACTTC.